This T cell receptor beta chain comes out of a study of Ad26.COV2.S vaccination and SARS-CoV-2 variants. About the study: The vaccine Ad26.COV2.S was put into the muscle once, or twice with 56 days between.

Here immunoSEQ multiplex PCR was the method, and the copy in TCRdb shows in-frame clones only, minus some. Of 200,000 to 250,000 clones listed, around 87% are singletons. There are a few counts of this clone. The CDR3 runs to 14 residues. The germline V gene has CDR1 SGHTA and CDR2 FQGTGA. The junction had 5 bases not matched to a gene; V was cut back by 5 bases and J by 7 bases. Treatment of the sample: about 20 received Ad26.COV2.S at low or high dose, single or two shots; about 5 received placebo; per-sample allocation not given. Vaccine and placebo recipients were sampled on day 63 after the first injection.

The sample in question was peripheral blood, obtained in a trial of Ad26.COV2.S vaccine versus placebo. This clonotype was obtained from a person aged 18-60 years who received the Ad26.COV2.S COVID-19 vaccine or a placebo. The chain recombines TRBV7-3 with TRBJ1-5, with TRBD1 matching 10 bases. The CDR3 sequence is CASSAGQGGQPQHF. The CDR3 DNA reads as TGTGCCAGCAGCGCCGGACAGGGGGGACAGCCCCAGCATTTT.